This T cell receptor beta chain was documented in a study of blood T cell repertoires in COVID-19. The authors' processing: Reference gene primer amplification gave nucleated cell count estimates. Assay: immunoSEQ multiplex PCR; the TCRdb copy retains only in-frame clones and omits some. V and J calls and clone size are given by that table; D and trimming were obtained from the DNA. Among fewer than 150,000 clones listed, approximately 88% were seen once. The CDR3 loop spans 18 amino acids. Germline V gives CDR1 LNHDA, CDR2 SQIVND (reference sequence). The V gene end was trimmed by 5 bases and the J gene end by 0 bases; junction bases not matched to a gene: 10.

This clonotype was obtained from a middle-aged woman with acute or convalescent COVID-19. Sequenced input: peripheral blood. The V and J genes are TRBV19 and TRBJ2-4, with 10 bases matching TRBD1. CDR3 residues: CASSPRDRGDIAKNIQYF. The CDR3, as DNA: TGTGCCAGTAGTCCCCGGGACAGGGGAGATATAGCCAAAAACATTCAGTACTTC.